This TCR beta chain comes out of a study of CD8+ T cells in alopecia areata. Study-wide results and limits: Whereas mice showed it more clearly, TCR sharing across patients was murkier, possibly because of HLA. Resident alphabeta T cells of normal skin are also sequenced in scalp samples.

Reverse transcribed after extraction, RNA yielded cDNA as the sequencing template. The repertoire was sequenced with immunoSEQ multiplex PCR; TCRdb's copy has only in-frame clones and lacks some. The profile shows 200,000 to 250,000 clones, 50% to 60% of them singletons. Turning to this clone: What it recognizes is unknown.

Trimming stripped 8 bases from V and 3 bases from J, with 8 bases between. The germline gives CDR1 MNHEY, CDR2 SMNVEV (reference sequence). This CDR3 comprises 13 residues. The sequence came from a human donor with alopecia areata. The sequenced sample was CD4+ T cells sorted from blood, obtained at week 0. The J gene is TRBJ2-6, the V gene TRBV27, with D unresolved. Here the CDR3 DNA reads TGTGCCAGCGGCTTGCGTGGGGCCAACGTCCTGACTTTC. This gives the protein CASGLRGANVLTF.